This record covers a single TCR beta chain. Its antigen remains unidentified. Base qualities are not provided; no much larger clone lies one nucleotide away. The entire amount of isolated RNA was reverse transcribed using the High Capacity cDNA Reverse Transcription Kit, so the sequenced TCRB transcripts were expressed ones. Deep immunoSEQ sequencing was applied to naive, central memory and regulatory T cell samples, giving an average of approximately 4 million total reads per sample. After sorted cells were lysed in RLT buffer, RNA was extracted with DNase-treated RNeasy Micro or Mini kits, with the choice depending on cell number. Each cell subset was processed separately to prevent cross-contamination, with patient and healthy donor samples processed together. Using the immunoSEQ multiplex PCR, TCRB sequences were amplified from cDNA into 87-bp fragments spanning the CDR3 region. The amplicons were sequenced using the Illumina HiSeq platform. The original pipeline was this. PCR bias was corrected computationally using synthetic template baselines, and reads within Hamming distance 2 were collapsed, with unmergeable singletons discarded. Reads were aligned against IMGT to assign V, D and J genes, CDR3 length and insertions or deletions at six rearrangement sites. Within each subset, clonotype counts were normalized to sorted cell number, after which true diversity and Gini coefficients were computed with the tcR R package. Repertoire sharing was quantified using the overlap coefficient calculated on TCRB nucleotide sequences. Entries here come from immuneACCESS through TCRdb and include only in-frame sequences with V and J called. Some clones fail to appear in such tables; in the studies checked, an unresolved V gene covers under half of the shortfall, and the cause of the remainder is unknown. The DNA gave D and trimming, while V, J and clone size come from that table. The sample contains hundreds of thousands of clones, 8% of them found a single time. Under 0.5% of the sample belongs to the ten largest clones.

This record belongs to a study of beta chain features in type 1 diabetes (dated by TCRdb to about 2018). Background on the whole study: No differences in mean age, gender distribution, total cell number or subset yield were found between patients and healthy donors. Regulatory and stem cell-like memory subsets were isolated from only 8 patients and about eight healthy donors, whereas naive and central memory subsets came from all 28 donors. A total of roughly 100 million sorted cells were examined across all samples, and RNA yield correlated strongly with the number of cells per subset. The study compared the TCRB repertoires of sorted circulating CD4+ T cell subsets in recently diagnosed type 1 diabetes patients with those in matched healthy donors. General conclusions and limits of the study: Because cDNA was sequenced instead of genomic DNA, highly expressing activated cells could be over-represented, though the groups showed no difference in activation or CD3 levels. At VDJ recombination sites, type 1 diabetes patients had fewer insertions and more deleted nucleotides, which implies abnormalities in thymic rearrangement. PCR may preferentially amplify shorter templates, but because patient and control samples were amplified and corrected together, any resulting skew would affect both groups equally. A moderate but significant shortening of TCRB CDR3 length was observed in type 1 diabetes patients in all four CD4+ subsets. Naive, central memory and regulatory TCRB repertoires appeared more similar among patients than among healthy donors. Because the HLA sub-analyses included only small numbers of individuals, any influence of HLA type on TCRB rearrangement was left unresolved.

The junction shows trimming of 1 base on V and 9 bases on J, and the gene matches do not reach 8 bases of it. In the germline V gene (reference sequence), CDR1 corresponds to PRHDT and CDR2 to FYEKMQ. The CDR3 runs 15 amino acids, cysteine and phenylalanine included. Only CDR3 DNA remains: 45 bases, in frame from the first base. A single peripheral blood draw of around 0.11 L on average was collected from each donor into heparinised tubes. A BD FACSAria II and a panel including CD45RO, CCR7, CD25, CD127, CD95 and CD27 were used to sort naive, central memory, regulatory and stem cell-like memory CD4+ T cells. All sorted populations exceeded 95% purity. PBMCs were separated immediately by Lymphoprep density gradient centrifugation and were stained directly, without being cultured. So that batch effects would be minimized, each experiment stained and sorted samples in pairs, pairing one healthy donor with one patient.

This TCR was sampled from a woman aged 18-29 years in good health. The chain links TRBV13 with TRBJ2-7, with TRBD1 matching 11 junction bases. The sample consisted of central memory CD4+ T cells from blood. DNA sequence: TGTGCCAGCAGCTTAGACGGGACAGGGGGTGGAGTGCAGTACTTC. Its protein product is CASSLDGTGGGVQYF.